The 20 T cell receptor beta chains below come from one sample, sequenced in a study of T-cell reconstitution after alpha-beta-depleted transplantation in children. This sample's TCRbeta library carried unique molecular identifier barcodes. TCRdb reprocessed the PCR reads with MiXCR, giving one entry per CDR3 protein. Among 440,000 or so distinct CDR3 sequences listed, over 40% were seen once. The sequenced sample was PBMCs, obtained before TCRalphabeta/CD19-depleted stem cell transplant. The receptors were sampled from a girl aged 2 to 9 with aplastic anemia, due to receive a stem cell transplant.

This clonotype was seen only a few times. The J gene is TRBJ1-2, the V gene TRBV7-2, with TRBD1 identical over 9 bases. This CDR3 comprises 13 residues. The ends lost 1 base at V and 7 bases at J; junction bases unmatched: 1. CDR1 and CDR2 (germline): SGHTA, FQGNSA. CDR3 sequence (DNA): TGTGCCAGCAGCTTAGGGACAGGGGTTGGCTACACCTTC. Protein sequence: CASSLGTGVGYTF.

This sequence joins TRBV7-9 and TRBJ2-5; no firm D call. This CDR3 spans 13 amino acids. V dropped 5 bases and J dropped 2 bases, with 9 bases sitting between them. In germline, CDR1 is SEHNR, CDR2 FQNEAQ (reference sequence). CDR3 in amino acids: CASSHGSQETQYF. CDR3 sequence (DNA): TGTGCCAGCAGCCACGGATCTCAAGAGACCCAGTACTTC. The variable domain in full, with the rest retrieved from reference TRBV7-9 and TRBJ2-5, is DTGVSQNPRHKITKRGQNVTFRCDPISEHNRLYWYRQTLGQGPEFLTYFQNEAQLEKSRLLSDRFSAERPKGSFSTLEIQRTEQGDSAMYLCASSHGSQETQYFGPGTRLLVL.

This chain's CDR3 is CASKGGSGVNEQFF. The CDR3 nucleotides read TGTGCCAGCAAAGGCGGCTCAGGCGTAAATGAGCAGTTCTTC. The chain couples TRBV6-1 to TRBJ2-1; D is unclear. The CDR3 is made up of 14 amino acids. Trimming shortened V by 7 bases and J by 7 bases, and 17 bases separated the two germline ends. Germline V gene sequence: CDR1 MNHNS, CDR2 SASEGT.

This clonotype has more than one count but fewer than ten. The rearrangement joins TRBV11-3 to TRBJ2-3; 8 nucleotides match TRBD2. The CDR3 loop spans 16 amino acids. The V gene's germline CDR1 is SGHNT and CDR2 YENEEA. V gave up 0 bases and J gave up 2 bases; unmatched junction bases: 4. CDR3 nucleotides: TGTGCCAGCAGCTTAGATGCGGGAGGTCTCACAGATACGCAGTATTTT. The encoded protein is CASSLDAGGLTDTQYF.

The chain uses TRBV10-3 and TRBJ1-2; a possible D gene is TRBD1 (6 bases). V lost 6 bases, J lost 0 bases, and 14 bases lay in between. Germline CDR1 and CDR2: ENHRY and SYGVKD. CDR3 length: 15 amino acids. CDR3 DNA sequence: TGTGCCATCAGCGCCGGGACAATAGCTAACTATGGCTACACCTTC. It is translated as CAISAGTIANYGYTF.

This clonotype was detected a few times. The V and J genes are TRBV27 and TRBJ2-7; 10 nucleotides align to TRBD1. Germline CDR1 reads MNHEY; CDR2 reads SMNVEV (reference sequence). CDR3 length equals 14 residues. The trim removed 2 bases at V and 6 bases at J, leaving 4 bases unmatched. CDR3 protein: CASSLGGQGVEQYF. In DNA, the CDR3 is TGTGCCAGCAGTTTAGGTGGACAGGGGGTCGAGCAGTACTTC.

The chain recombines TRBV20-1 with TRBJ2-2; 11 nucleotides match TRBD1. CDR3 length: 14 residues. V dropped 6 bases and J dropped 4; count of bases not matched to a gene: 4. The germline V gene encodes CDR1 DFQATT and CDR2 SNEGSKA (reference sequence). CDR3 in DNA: TGCAGTGCAAGGACAGGGGGCGCCACCGGGGAGCTGTTTTTT. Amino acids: CSARTGGATGELFF.

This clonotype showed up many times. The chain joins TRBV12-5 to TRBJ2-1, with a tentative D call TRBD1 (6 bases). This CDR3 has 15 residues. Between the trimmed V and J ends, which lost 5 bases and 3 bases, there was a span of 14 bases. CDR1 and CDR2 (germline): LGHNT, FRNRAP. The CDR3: CASGPDVDSYNEQFF. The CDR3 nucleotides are TGTGCTAGTGGTCCGGACGTGGACAGCTACAATGAGCAGTTCTTC.

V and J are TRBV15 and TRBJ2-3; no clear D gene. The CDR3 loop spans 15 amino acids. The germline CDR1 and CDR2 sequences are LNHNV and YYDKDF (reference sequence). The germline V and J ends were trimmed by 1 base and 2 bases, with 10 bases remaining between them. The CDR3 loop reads CATSRAKQITDTQYF. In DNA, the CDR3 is TGTGCCACCAGCAGAGCAAAGCAGATCACAGATACGCAGTATTTT. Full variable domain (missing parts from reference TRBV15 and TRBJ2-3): DAMVIQNPRYQVTQFGKPVTLSCSQTLNHNVMYWYQQKSSQAPKLLFHYYDKDFNNEADTPDNFQSRRPNTSFCFLDIRSPGLGDTAMYLCATSRAKQITDTQYFGPGTRLTVL.

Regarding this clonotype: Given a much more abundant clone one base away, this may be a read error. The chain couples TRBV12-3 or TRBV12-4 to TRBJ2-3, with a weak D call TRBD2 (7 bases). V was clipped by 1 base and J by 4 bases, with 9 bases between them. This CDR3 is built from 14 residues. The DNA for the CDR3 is TGTGCCAGCAGTTTAGACGGGGGGCCAGATACGCAGTATTTT. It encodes CASSLDGGPDTQYF.

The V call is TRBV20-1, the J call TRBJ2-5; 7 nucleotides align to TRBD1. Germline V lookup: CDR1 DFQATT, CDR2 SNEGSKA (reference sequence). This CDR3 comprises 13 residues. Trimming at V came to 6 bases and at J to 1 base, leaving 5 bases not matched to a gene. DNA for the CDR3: TGCAGTGCCAGAAGGGACAGCCAAGAGACCCAGTACTTC. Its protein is CSARRDSQETQYF.

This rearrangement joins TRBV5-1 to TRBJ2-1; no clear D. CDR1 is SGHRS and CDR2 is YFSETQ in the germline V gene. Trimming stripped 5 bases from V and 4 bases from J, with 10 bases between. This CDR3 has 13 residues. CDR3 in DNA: TGCGCCAGCAGTGGCCTACCTTACAATGAGCAGTTCTTC. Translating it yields CASSGLPYNEQFF. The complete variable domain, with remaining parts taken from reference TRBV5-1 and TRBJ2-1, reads KAGVTQTPRYLIKTRGQQVTLSCSPISGHRSVSWYQQTPGQGLQFLFEYFSETQRNKGNFPGRFSGRQFSNSRSEMNVSTLELGDSALYLCASSGLPYNEQFFGPGTRLTVL.

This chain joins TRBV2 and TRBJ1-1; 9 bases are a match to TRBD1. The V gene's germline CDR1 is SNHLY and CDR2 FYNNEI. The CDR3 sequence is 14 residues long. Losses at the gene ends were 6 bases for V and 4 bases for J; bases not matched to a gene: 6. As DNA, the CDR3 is TGTGCCAGCAGGGGCGGACAGGGGACCACTGAAGCTTTCTTT. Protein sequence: CASRGGQGTTEAFF.

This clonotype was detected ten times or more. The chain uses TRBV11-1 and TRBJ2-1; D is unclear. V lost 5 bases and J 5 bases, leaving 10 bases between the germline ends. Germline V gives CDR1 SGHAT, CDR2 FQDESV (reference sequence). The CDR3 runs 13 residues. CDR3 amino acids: CASSDGRNNEQFF. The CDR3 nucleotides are TGTGCCAGCAGCGACGGACGGAACAATGAGCAGTTCTTC.

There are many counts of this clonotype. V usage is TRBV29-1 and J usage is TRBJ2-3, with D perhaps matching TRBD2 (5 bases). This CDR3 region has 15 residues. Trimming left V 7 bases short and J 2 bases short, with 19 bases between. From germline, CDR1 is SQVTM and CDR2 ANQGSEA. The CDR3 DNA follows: TGCAGCGCTTGGTTGAGGGTCAGATTCACAGATACGCAGTATTTT. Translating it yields CSAWLRVRFTDTQYF.

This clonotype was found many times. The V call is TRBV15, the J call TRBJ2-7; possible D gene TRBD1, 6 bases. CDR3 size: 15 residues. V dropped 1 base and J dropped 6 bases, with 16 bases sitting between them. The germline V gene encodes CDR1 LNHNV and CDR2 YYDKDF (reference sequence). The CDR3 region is CATSRGGPVGGEQYF. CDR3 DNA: TGTGCCACCAGCAGAGGGGGGCCTGTTGGGGGCGAGCAGTACTTC.

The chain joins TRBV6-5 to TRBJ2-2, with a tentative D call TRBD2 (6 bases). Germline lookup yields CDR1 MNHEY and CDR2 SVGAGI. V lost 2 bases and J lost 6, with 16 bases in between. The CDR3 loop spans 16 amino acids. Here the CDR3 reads CASSYGAGTGPGELFF. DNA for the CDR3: TGTGCCAGCAGTTACGGGGCAGGGACTGGGCCCGGGGAGCTGTTTTTT.

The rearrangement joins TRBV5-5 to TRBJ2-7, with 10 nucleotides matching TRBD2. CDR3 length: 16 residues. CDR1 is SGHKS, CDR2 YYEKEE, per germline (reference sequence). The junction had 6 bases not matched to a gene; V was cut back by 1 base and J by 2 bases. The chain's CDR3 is CASSLSWTSGAYEQYF. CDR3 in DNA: TGTGCCAGCAGCTTGTCCTGGACTAGCGGAGCCTACGAGCAGTACTTC.

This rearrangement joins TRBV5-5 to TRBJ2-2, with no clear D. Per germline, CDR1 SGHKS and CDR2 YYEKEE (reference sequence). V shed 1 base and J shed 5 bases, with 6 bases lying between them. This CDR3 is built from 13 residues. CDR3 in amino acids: CASSLLWTGELFF. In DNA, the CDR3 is TGTGCCAGCAGCTTGCTGTGGACCGGGGAGCTGTTTTTT. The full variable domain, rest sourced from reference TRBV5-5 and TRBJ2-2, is DAGVTQSPTHLIKTRGQQVTLRCSPISGHKSVSWYQQVLGQGPQFIFQYYEKEERGRGNFPDRFSARQFPNYSSELNVNALLLGDSALYLCASSLLWTGELFFGEGSRLTVL.

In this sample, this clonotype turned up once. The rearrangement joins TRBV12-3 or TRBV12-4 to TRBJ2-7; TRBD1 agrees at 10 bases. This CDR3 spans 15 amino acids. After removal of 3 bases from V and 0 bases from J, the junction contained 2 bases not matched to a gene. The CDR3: CASSLGQGFSYEQYF. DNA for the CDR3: TGTGCCAGCAGTTTGGGACAGGGGTTCTCCTACGAGCAGTACTTC.